Given below is one T cell receptor beta chain in context. It has no known antigen specificity. No base quality values were provided; no much bigger clone lies one nucleotide off. The data are from a study of cytomegalovirus exposure and HLA in healthy donors (dated 2017 in TCRdb). Regarding the complete study: An earlier analysis of several hundred of the donors reported 250 to 350 Gb of sequence data and 95 million to 120 million unique TCR beta sequences obtained from about 180 million T cells. Typing coverage differed by locus: A, B, C, DRB1 and DQB1 were typed in roughly 629-640 donors, DQA1 in 522, DPA1 in approximately 600, and DPB1 in approximately 450. Approximately 300 gigabases of sequencing data and 70 million to 95 million unique TCR sequences made up an early release that covered around 640 HLA-typed donors. The study used immunosequencing to profile the T cell repertoires of 666 subjects and linked those repertoires to cytomegalovirus serostatus. HLA typing covered class I and class II loci at four-digit resolution. A separate validation cohort of over a hundred different subjects was used in addition to the approximately 700-subject first cohort. The study was designed to test whether signatures of past pathogen exposure could be identified by cataloging public T cell receptors. The later analysis used no new phenotypic data to find candidate immune exposures, relying instead on TCR beta sequences and their occurrence across donors. Across approximately 400 genotyped donors of the cohort, an average of roughly 250,000 unique TCR beta nucleotide sequences per donor were sequenced, and approximately 19% of those sequences were non-productive. To study patterns of TCR occurrence, a later analysis re-analyzed previously published TCR beta repertoires from around 670 donors and added high-resolution HLA genotyping. In an earlier analysis of 587 of the donors, high-throughput TCR beta sequencing was used to judge whether each TCR beta V gene segment behaved as functional or pseudogenic. The genetic ancestry cluster associated with self-reported Caucasian donors included about 81% of the roughly 380 genotyped donors. Four to six DR-DQ haplotypes were handled as single units for association and clustering because linkage in the cohort was strong. Genome-wide SNP genotypes for about 55% of the roughly 670 donors were used in a later genetic analysis, which treated that subset as a discovery cohort. The study combined high-throughput TCR immunosequencing, statistical association of individual TCRs with disease status, and machine learning to predict cytomegalovirus infection status. Donor age, sex, ethnicity and CMV serostatus were compiled alongside the repertoire data. All discovery cohort repertoires had been generated on a single sequencing platform. What the study reported, not specific to this receptor: A further reported finding was that TCR beta sequences accurately predicted the HLA-A and HLA-B alleles for most subjects in the first cohort. A later analysis found that HLA-associated TCR beta chains were more clonally expanded and had lower generation probabilities than equally common non-associated chains. Because HLA typing was missing for some donors at each locus, association tests included only the typed subset. In an earlier analysis of approximately 590 of the donors, most TCR beta V segments appeared in productive rearrangements about 87% or about 30% of the time, broadly matching IMGT annotations. A group of highly shared sequence variants was considered likely to be a technical artifact of the sequencing pipeline. Several of the top co-occurrence clusters appeared to be linked to parvovirus B19, influenza, CMV and Epstein-Barr virus, according to a later analysis. Because counts were too low, about 18 rarely observed V segments, including chromosome 9 orphons, were excluded from the earlier analysis of several hundred of the donors. While some public TCRs were present in many individuals, most TCR sequences turned up only very rarely across donors. According to a later genetic analysis, donors in an Asian-associated ancestry cluster had fewer N-insertions in productive TCRs than the roughly 700-donor mean. In this cohort, only TCR beta chains were sequenced, and detectable features were limited by the absence of alpha or paired-chain data. A later analysis found that most CMV-associated TCR beta chains appeared HLA-restricted, with HLA associations seemingly driven largely by CMV exposure. The presence/absence analyses assumed that sequencing depth was roughly uniform across donors, and that assumption may not be true. A later genetic analysis associated a missense DCLRE1C variant with V-gene and J-gene trimming of TCR beta chains, and an independent cohort replicated the association. The study gave a list of 150 to 200 TCR beta chains associated with cytomegalovirus. Some IMGT-functional V segments, including TRBV6-2 and TRBV6-3, could not be distinguished by the 87-base-pair reads and were therefore excluded. A later analysis associated about 18,000 TCR beta sequences with specific HLA alleles at a false discovery rate of 0.05. Cytomegalovirus status was reported to be diagnosed by the classifier with high specificity and sensitivity in both the original and validation cohorts. According to the authors, the approach could potentially be generalized to other disease states and immunological phenotypes. Linkage disequilibrium might explain the correlated functional status among segregating V segments, but an unknown experimental factor could not be excluded. A few of the identified cytomegalovirus-associated TCR beta chains were confirmed in vitro to be specific for cytomegalovirus antigens. The only immune exposure information available for the cohort was CMV serostatus. In a later analysis, TCR association rates were found to vary across HLA loci, with the most associated TCRs seen for DRB1 alleles and the fewest for HLA-C alleles. Assigning TCR associations to individual alleles was difficult when HLA alleles, especially DR and DQ, strongly co-occurred.

Trimming at the junction amounts to 4 bases on V and 4 bases on J, and the germline ends lie 9 bases apart. The CDR3 runs 13 amino acids, cysteine and phenylalanine included. The retained sequence is limited to the CDR3, 39 bases, with the frame set at the first base. CDR1 and CDR2, looked up from the germline V gene, are SGHTA and FQGNSA. The receptor library was made with the immunoSEQ multiplex PCR assay. For the multiplex PCR, a mixture combining 60 forward primers for TCR Vbeta segments and 13 reverse primers for TCR Jbeta segments was used. Amplification of the CDR3 region of rearranged TCR beta genes was performed with a multiplex PCR assay on genomic DNA. Amplified TCR beta libraries were sequenced as 87-base-pair reads on the Illumina HiSeq System. In the paper's pipeline: A later analysis counted about 80 million unique TCR beta chains across the 550 to 800 repertoires, and some 11 million of these chains were shared by at least two donors. A nearest-neighbor algorithm error-corrected the raw reads and collapsed the reads into unique sequences, merging closely related sequences to remove PCR and sequencing errors. CDR3 sequences were aligned to IMGT reference sequences to assign V, D and J gene segments. Each retained sequence needed at least a six-nucleotide match to both a V gene segment and a J gene segment. A rearrangement counted as productive if the CDR3 had no stop codons and remained in frame with V and J, and every other rearrangement counted as non-productive. CDR3 was defined according to IMGT convention as the region running from the second conserved V-encoded cysteine to the conserved J-encoded phenylalanine. In an earlier analysis of 550 to 650 of the donors, sequences lacking an unambiguous match to a single V gene segment were excluded. In an earlier analysis of approximately 500 of the donors, a V segment was called functional when productive rearrangements were above 56.7%, and segregating when the standard deviation between donors exceeded 5%. A statistical classification framework was built to diagnose cytomegalovirus status from the catalog of TCR beta chain sequences. V and J gene assignment, in a later analysis, came from comparing TCR nucleotide sequences with IMGT/GENE-DB human TR gene sequences. A later analysis assigned CDR3 sequences and most-parsimonious VDJ recombination scenarios with the TCRdist pipeline. In a later analysis, each TCR beta chain was defined by its CDR3 amino acid sequence together with its V-gene family, and reads without a unique V-gene family were excluded. To address suspected cross-contamination and a sequencing artifact, a later analysis removed approximately 590 highly shared, low-generation-probability nucleotide sequences. A later analysis calculated a clonal expansion index for each public chain from normalized within-repertoire ranks of inferred template counts. A later analysis computed generation probabilities with a VDJ recombination model fitted to out-of-frame rearrangements, and checked the results against IGoR. In a later analysis, TCR-TCR, TCR-HLA and TCR-CMV co-occurrence was scored with hypergeometric tests, and a repertoire-size bias correction was applied to TCR pairs. A later analysis estimated false discovery rates by permuting HLA or CMV assignments 20 times. In a later analysis, co-occurring TCRs were grouped using DBSCAN, and TCRdist sequence similarity was added for clustering within HLA-allele-positive subsets. Repertoires with fewer than 30,000 or more than 120,000 public chains, plus five repertoires with anomalous nucleotide sharing, were excluded from co-occurrence clustering. TCRdb carries this immuneACCESS record with in-frame sequences only. Its versions omit some clonotypes, under half of them owing to an unresolved V gene in the studies checked, with the rest unexplained. V and J calls and clone size are those listed in that table; D and trimming were worked out from the DNA. The sample profile shows about 110,000 clones; roughly 82% of them were found once. The ten largest make up about 1.6% of the sample.

The cohort was made up of approximately 670 healthy bone marrow donors. At the time of sampling, every cohort member was nominally healthy, though immune exposures that went unrecorded were likely present. The donor was CMV seronegative and belonged to the group of 352 seronegative cohort members. Each donor provided a peripheral blood sample, and peripheral blood mononuclear cells were used for TCR beta sequencing. The Qiagen DNeasy Blood Extraction Kit was used to extract genomic DNA from the blood cell samples. This clonotype was obtained from a man over 45 in good health and CMV-seronegative. The receptor chain draws on TRBV7-2 and TRBJ2-3; matching of 5 bases hints at TRBD2 as the D gene. Sequencing was carried out using PBMCs. The CDR3 region reads CASSSEGSDTQYF. The sequenced DNA: TGTGCCAGCAGCTCAGAGGGATCAGATACGCAGTATTTT.